The rows below give T cell receptor beta chains drawn from one sample of a study of blood T cells in healthy people across ages. TCRdb reanalysed the 5' RACE reads using MiXCR and keeps one entry per CDR3 protein. The sample lists some 900,000 distinct CDR3 sequences; roughly 48% were seen once. The sample was blood. These TCRs come from a man younger than 45 in good health. Both conserved end residues are part of each CDR3. A D gene is named only where the DNA matches it firmly. A row's size may be missing; if present it is once, few, many or a size class.

cdr3_nt: TGTGCCAGCAGTTTATCAGGGCGCGGCACTGAAGCTTTCTTT
cdr3_aa: CASSLSGRGTEAFF
v_call: TRBV12-3/TRBV12-4
clone_size: NA
d_call: NA
j_call: TRBJ1-1

cdr3_nt: TGTGCCAGCAGTTTAGAACAGGGCTATGGCTACACCTTC
cdr3_aa: CASSLEQGYGYTF
v_call: TRBV12-3/TRBV12-4
clone_size: few
d_call: NA
j_call: TRBJ1-2

cdr3_nt: TGTGCCAGCAGCTTGGACGGACAGAGCACAGATACGCAGTATTTT
cdr3_aa: CASSLDGQSTDTQYF
v_call: TRBV7-2
clone_size: few
d_call: NA
j_call: TRBJ2-3

cdr3_nt: TGCAGTGCTAGAGAGGGGGGTTCCTACGAGCGGTACTTC
cdr3_aa: CSAREGGSYERYF
v_call: TRBV20-1
clone_size: NA
d_call: NA
j_call: TRBJ2-7

cdr3_nt: TGTGGCAGTAGTATAGTTGAAAATACGCAGTATTTT
cdr3_aa: CGSSIVENTQYF
v_call: TRBV19
clone_size: NA
d_call: NA
j_call: TRBJ2-3

cdr3_nt: TGTGCCAGCAGCCAAACTAGCGGGGGATTCCAAGAGACCCAGTACTTC
cdr3_aa: CASSQTSGGFQETQYF
v_call: TRBV4-2
clone_size: few
d_call: TRBD2
j_call: TRBJ2-5

cdr3_nt: TGTGCCAGCAGCCAAAGACTAGCTAAAGAGACCCAGTACTTC
cdr3_aa: CASSQRLAKETQYF
v_call: TRBV3-1
clone_size: NA
d_call: TRBD2
j_call: TRBJ2-5

cdr3_nt: TGTGCCAGCAGTCCGGACAGGGGGTACACGGATACGCAGTATTTT
cdr3_aa: CASSPDRGYTDTQYF
v_call: TRBV25-1
clone_size: NA
d_call: TRBD1
j_call: TRBJ2-3

cdr3_nt: TGTGCCAGCATCCAGACTAGCGGGAGGACCAGTGAGCAGTTCTTC
cdr3_aa: CASIQTSGRTSEQFF
v_call: TRBV2
clone_size: NA
d_call: TRBD2
j_call: TRBJ2-1

cdr3_nt: TGTGCCATCAGTGATTGGGACGCAGATACGCAGTATTTT
cdr3_aa: CAISDWDADTQYF
v_call: TRBV10-3
clone_size: NA
d_call: NA
j_call: TRBJ2-3

cdr3_nt: TGTGCCACCAGTGATTTGACAGGGATTGAAGCTTTCTTT
cdr3_aa: CATSDLTGIEAFF
v_call: TRBV24-1
clone_size: NA
d_call: NA
j_call: TRBJ1-1

cdr3_nt: TGTGCCAGCAATTTCCGGACAGGGAGGAACACTGAAGCTTTCTTT
cdr3_aa: CASNFRTGRNTEAFF
v_call: TRBV27
clone_size: NA
d_call: TRBD1
j_call: TRBJ1-1

cdr3_nt: TGTGCCGGCACCTTAGACGGGACATCCCGTGGGGAGCAGTACTTC
cdr3_aa: CAGTLDGTSRGEQYF
v_call: TRBV27
clone_size: NA
d_call: NA
j_call: TRBJ2-5

cdr3_nt: TGCGCCAGCAGCCAAGAGCTAGGATACACGCAGTATTTT
cdr3_aa: CASSQELGYTQYF
v_call: TRBV4-3
clone_size: few
d_call: NA
j_call: TRBJ2-3

cdr3_nt: TGTGCCAGCAGTTACAGTCTGTTAACGGGTCGAGGCTACACCTTC
cdr3_aa: CASSYSLLTGRGYTF
v_call: TRBV6-5
clone_size: NA
d_call: NA
j_call: TRBJ1-2

cdr3_nt: TGTGCCAGCAGCCCTAGTGGGGGGGCCCTCAAAAACATTCAGTACTTC
cdr3_aa: CASSPSGGALKNIQYF
v_call: TRBV9
clone_size: NA
d_call: NA
j_call: TRBJ2-4

cdr3_nt: TGTGCCACCAGGGGAACCGGGAAGAGCTCCTACAATGAGCAGTTCTTC
cdr3_aa: CATRGTGKSSYNEQFF
v_call: TRBV24-1
clone_size: NA
d_call: NA
j_call: TRBJ2-1

cdr3_nt: TGTGCCACCAGCAGAGATCTAGCAGGGATCTATGGCTACACCTTC
cdr3_aa: CATSRDLAGIYGYTF
v_call: TRBV15
clone_size: NA
d_call: NA
j_call: TRBJ1-2

cdr3_nt: TGTGCCAGCAGCCAGAGGAGGGGAGGCTCCTACAATGAGCAGTTCTTC
cdr3_aa: CASSQRRGGSYNEQFF
v_call: TRBV3-1
clone_size: few
d_call: NA
j_call: TRBJ2-1

cdr3_nt: TGTGCCAGCAGCGCGGGGGGCTGGAATGAGCAGTTCTTC
cdr3_aa: CASSAGGWNEQFF
v_call: TRBV11-3
clone_size: few
d_call: TRBD2
j_call: TRBJ2-1

cdr3_nt: TGCGCCAGCAGCTTAAGGCCGGGGGCCTACAATGAGCAGTTCTTC
cdr3_aa: CASSLRPGAYNEQFF
v_call: TRBV4-3
clone_size: NA
d_call: NA
j_call: TRBJ2-1

cdr3_nt: TGTGCCAGCAGCTTACAGACTAGCGGGGGGGACAATGAGCAGTTCTTC
cdr3_aa: CASSLQTSGGDNEQFF
v_call: TRBV7-9
clone_size: NA
d_call: TRBD2
j_call: TRBJ2-1

cdr3_nt: TGTGCCAGCATGTTGACAGGATCTACCGGGGAGCTGTTTTTT
cdr3_aa: CASMLTGSTGELFF
v_call: TRBV2
clone_size: once
d_call: NA
j_call: TRBJ2-2

cdr3_nt: TGTGCCAGCAGTCCTGACTTTTCCTCCTACAATGAGCAGTTCTTC
cdr3_aa: CASSPDFSSYNEQFF
v_call: TRBV2
clone_size: few
d_call: NA
j_call: TRBJ2-1

cdr3_nt: TGTGCCAGCAGTTCCCGGGACAAAGGCACAGATACGCAGTATTTT
cdr3_aa: CASSSRDKGTDTQYF
v_call: TRBV6-5
clone_size: few
d_call: NA
j_call: TRBJ2-3

cdr3_nt: TGTGCCAGCAGCTCTAAGCCGAGGACGGGGGAGTACTTC
cdr3_aa: CASSSKPRTGEYF
v_call: TRBV27
clone_size: NA
d_call: NA
j_call: TRBJ2-4

cdr3_nt: TGCGCCAGCAGCTTGGTATCGGGGGACGGAGAGCAGTACTTC
cdr3_aa: CASSLVSGDGEQYF
v_call: TRBV5-1
clone_size: few
d_call: NA
j_call: TRBJ2-5

cdr3_nt: TGTGCCAGCATCCCCCCGGGGGTCTTAACCTACGAGCAGTACTTC
cdr3_aa: CASIPPGVLTYEQYF
v_call: TRBV28
clone_size: NA
d_call: NA
j_call: TRBJ2-7

cdr3_nt: TGCAGTGCTAAGGGGTACGGCGGTCCGAACACTGAAGCTTTCTTT
cdr3_aa: CSAKGYGGPNTEAFF
v_call: TRBV20-1
clone_size: NA
d_call: NA
j_call: TRBJ1-1

cdr3_nt: TGTGCCTGTTCAGGGCGTATCCTATACTACGAGCAGTACTTC
cdr3_aa: CACSGRILYYEQYF
v_call: TRBV30
clone_size: NA
d_call: NA
j_call: TRBJ2-7

cdr3_nt: TGCAGTGCTACTAGTTCAGGAGGCAATCAGCCCCAGCATTTT
cdr3_aa: CSATSSGGNQPQHF
v_call: TRBV20-1
clone_size: few
d_call: NA
j_call: TRBJ1-5

cdr3_nt: TGTGCCAGCAGCTCCCGACTAGCGGGAGCGACGGGAAATGAGCAGTTCTTC
cdr3_aa: CASSSRLAGATGNEQFF
v_call: TRBV7-9
clone_size: NA
d_call: TRBD2
j_call: TRBJ2-1

cdr3_nt: TGCAGTGCTGGGCCCGGGACAGGGGGCGCCTATGACTACACCTTC
cdr3_aa: CSAGPGTGGAYDYTF
v_call: TRBV20-1
clone_size: NA
d_call: TRBD1
j_call: TRBJ1-2

cdr3_nt: TGTGCCAGCAGTCCCCGTACGAGGGGGCCGGATGAGCAGTTCTTC
cdr3_aa: CASSPRTRGPDEQFF
v_call: TRBV6-1
clone_size: few
d_call: TRBD1
j_call: TRBJ2-1

cdr3_nt: TGTGCCACCAGCAGAGATCTCGGGGACGTTGAAGCTTTCTTT
cdr3_aa: CATSRDLGDVEAFF
v_call: TRBV15
clone_size: many
d_call: NA
j_call: TRBJ1-1

cdr3_nt: TGTGCCACCCCTCCGGGGGCGGATGGAAACACCATATATTTT
cdr3_aa: CATPPGADGNTIYF
v_call: TRBV24-1
clone_size: NA
d_call: NA
j_call: TRBJ1-3

cdr3_nt: TGTGCCAGCAGTAAAAGACTAGCGGGGGACACAGATACGCAGTATTTT
cdr3_aa: CASSKRLAGDTDTQYF
v_call: TRBV12-3/TRBV12-4
clone_size: NA
d_call: TRBD2
j_call: TRBJ2-3

cdr3_nt: TGTGCCAGCGATTATCTTTCGGCGCGGAGCACCGGGGAGCTGTTTTTT
cdr3_aa: CASDYLSARSTGELFF
v_call: TRBV21-1
clone_size: NA
d_call: NA
j_call: TRBJ2-2

cdr3_nt: TGTGCTAGCAGCGCCACCGGGGGCCAAGATACGCAGTATTTT
cdr3_aa: CASSATGGQDTQYF
v_call: TRBV7-7
clone_size: NA
d_call: NA
j_call: TRBJ2-3

cdr3_nt: TGCGCCAGCAGCCCCTACCGGGACAGTTATGAGCAGTTCTTC
cdr3_aa: CASSPYRDSYEQFF
v_call: TRBV5-1
clone_size: few
d_call: TRBD1
j_call: TRBJ2-1

cdr3_nt: TGTGCCAGCAGCCAAGATAAACTAGGGCCCTACAATGAGCAGTTCTTC
cdr3_aa: CASSQDKLGPYNEQFF
v_call: TRBV3-1
clone_size: few
d_call: NA
j_call: TRBJ2-1

cdr3_nt: TGTGCCAGCAGTTACGGACGGTCGGCCAAAAACATTCAGTACTTC
cdr3_aa: CASSYGRSAKNIQYF
v_call: TRBV6-5
clone_size: NA
d_call: NA
j_call: TRBJ2-4

cdr3_nt: TGTGCCAGCAGCCAAGACCAGGGGACTGGATCCTACGAGCAGTACTTC
cdr3_aa: CASSQDQGTGSYEQYF
v_call: TRBV3-1
clone_size: NA
d_call: NA
j_call: TRBJ2-7

cdr3_nt: TGTGCCACTGGAGGGGGTGGGACGGAGACCCAGTACTTC
cdr3_aa: CATGGGGTETQYF
v_call: TRBV24-1
clone_size: NA
d_call: NA
j_call: TRBJ2-5

cdr3_nt: TGCAGCGTCGCCGGGGGTGAGTTCGTTGGCTACACCTTC
cdr3_aa: CSVAGGEFVGYTF
v_call: TRBV29-1
clone_size: few
d_call: NA
j_call: TRBJ1-2

cdr3_nt: TGTGCCACCGCCCGGGGGATTGACAATGAGCAGTTCTTC
cdr3_aa: CATARGIDNEQFF
v_call: TRBV24-1
clone_size: NA
d_call: NA
j_call: TRBJ2-1

cdr3_nt: TGTGCCAGCAGCTTCAGGCGACGGAGCTACGAGCAGTACTTC
cdr3_aa: CASSFRRRSYEQYF
v_call: TRBV5-6
clone_size: NA
d_call: NA
j_call: TRBJ2-7

cdr3_nt: TGCGCCAGCAGCTTGGCCCCGGGGCCTTACGAGCAGTACTTC
cdr3_aa: CASSLAPGPYEQYF
v_call: TRBV5-1
clone_size: NA
d_call: NA
j_call: TRBJ2-7

cdr3_nt: TGTGCCAGCGGGGGGCAGGTTAATTACGAGCAGTACTTC
cdr3_aa: CASGGQVNYEQYF
v_call: TRBV4-2
clone_size: NA
d_call: NA
j_call: TRBJ2-7

cdr3_nt: TGTGCCAGCAGCAATCCTGGGACAGCATACAATGAGCAGTTCTTC
cdr3_aa: CASSNPGTAYNEQFF
v_call: TRBV25-1
clone_size: NA
d_call: TRBD1
j_call: TRBJ2-1

cdr3_nt: TGTGCCAGCAGTGAGACAGGGGATAGCAATCAGCCCCAGCATTTT
cdr3_aa: CASSETGDSNQPQHF
v_call: TRBV25-1
clone_size: few
d_call: TRBD1
j_call: TRBJ1-5

cdr3_nt: TGTGCCAGCTCACCAACACTTAGCGGCAGTAGCACAGATACGCAGTATTTT
cdr3_aa: CASSPTLSGSSTDTQYF
v_call: TRBV18
clone_size: NA
d_call: NA
j_call: TRBJ2-3

cdr3_nt: TGCAACGTTGAGGTCAGGGGCTACAATGAGCAGTTCTTC
cdr3_aa: CNVEVRGYNEQFF
v_call: TRBV29-1
clone_size: few
d_call: NA
j_call: TRBJ2-1

cdr3_nt: TGTGCCAGCAGCGCGCGAAGGGACATCCCCGGCGGCTACACCTTC
cdr3_aa: CASSARRDIPGGYTF
v_call: TRBV7-2
clone_size: NA
d_call: NA
j_call: TRBJ1-2

cdr3_nt: TGTGCCAGCAGTTTCCCGTCAGGGGAAAGCTCCTACAATGAGCAGTTCTTC
cdr3_aa: CASSFPSGESSYNEQFF
v_call: TRBV12-3/TRBV12-4
clone_size: NA
d_call: NA
j_call: TRBJ2-1

cdr3_nt: TGTGCCAGCAGCGTGGAATTTAATTCACCCCTCCACTTT
cdr3_aa: CASSVEFNSPLHF
v_call: TRBV9
clone_size: NA
d_call: NA
j_call: TRBJ1-6

cdr3_nt: TGTGCCAGCAGTTTCACGGGATCTGGGGAGCAGTACTTC
cdr3_aa: CASSFTGSGEQYF
v_call: TRBV12-3/TRBV12-4
clone_size: few
d_call: NA
j_call: TRBJ2-7

cdr3_nt: TGTGCCAGCAGACTGGCGGGACTAGCGGGGGGTATAAGCACAGATACGCAGTATTTT
cdr3_aa: CASRLAGLAGGISTDTQYF
v_call: TRBV5-4
clone_size: NA
d_call: TRBD2
j_call: TRBJ2-3

cdr3_nt: TGTGCCAGCAGCTTATTTGGGTGGGAGGATAATCCACCCCTCCACTTT
cdr3_aa: CASSLFGWEDNPPLHF
v_call: TRBV7-9
clone_size: NA
d_call: NA
j_call: TRBJ1-6

cdr3_nt: TGCGCCAGCAGCCGCGCGCATCAAGGGGGTCATACAGATGCGCAGTATTTT
cdr3_aa: CASSRAHQGGHTDAQYF
v_call: TRBV4-3
clone_size: NA
d_call: NA
j_call: TRBJ2-3